The rows below give T cell receptor beta chains drawn from one sample of a study of control samples from healthy donors and cancer patients. The assay was immunoSEQ multiplex PCR, and TCRdb's table has in-frame clones only and misses some. This sample has 150,000 to 200,000 clones, with around 91% found just once. Sequencing was carried out using blood. The receptors shown here come from a woman aged 45-65 years in good health. The CDR3 runs from the conserved cysteine through the conserved F or W. The order of the fields is CDR3 protein, CDR3 DNA, D gene, V gene, J gene, clone size. A D gene is named only where the DNA matches it firmly. The size of a clone is reported for some rows only, either as once, few or many, or as a class for expanded clones.

CDR3: CASSLSRVSEQYF; DNA: TGTGCCAGCAGCCTCTCCAGGGTTTCCGAGCAGTACTTC; D: -; V: TRBV27; J: TRBJ2-7; size: -
CDR3: CASRKGQRGETQYF; DNA: TGTGCCAGTAGGAAGGGACAGCGAGGAGAGACCCAGTACTTC; D: TRBD1; V: TRBV19; J: TRBJ2-5; size: -
CDR3: CASSLYPGGEQFF; DNA: TGTGCCAGCAGTCTCTACCCCGGCGGTGAGCAGTTCTTC; D: -; V: TRBV28; J: TRBJ2-1; size: -
CDR3: CASSQDRETQYF; DNA: TGTGCCAGCAGCCAAGACCGAGAGACCCAGTACTTC; D: -; V: TRBV3-1/TRBV3-2; J: TRBJ2-5; size: -
CDR3: CASSVDGSNSPLHF; DNA: TGTGCCAGCAGCGTAGACGGGAGTAATTCACCCCTCCACTTT; D: -; V: TRBV9; J: TRBJ1-6; size: -
CDR3: CASSPRKTQYF; DNA: TGTGCCAGCTCACCACGAAAGACCCAGTACTTC; D: -; V: TRBV18; J: TRBJ2-5; size: few
CDR3: CASSQGRRTYPGLNNEQFF; DNA: TGTGCCAGCAGCCAAGGGAGGAGGACATACCCGGGACTTAACAATGAGCAGTTCTTC; D: -; V: TRBV3-1/TRBV3-2; J: TRBJ2-1; size: -
CDR3: CASSLSSGRARNEQFF; DNA: TGTGCCAGCAGTTTATCGAGCGGGAGGGCCCGCAATGAGCAGTTCTTC; D: TRBD2; V: TRBV27; J: TRBJ2-1; size: -
CDR3: CASSQEGTSAHYEQYF; DNA: TGTGCCAGCAGCCAAGAGGGGACTAGTGCGCACTACGAGCAGTACTTC; D: TRBD2; V: TRBV4-2; J: TRBJ2-7; size: -
CDR3: CASSLTGNYGYTF; DNA: TGTGCCAGCAGCCTTACAGGAAACTATGGCTACACCTTC; D: -; V: TRBV6-5; J: TRBJ1-2; size: -
CDR3: CAWSLFRGLAGRYEQYF; DNA: TGTGCCTGGAGTCTATTCCGGGGACTAGCGGGACGCTACGAGCAGTACTTC; D: TRBD2; V: TRBV30; J: TRBJ2-7; size: few
CDR3: CASSGLAGPKNIQYF; DNA: TGCGCCAGCAGTGGACTAGCGGGACCGAAAAACATTCAGTACTTC; D: TRBD2; V: TRBV5-1; J: TRBJ2-4; size: -
CDR3: CASSALLVVGGADTQYF; DNA: TGTGCCAGTAGTGCACTACTAGTTGTTGGGGGGGCAGATACGCAGTATTTT; D: TRBD2; V: TRBV19; J: TRBJ2-3; size: -
CDR3: CASTLLEGAGEQYF; DNA: TGTGCCAGCACCCTACTTGAGGGGGCAGGGGAGCAGTACTTC; D: TRBD1; V: TRBV7-9; J: TRBJ2-7; size: -
CDR3: CASSQDPRATYEQYF; DNA: TGCGCCAGCAGCCAAGATCCGCGGGCCACCTACGAGCAGTACTTC; D: -; V: TRBV4-3; J: TRBJ2-7; size: -
CDR3: CASSQGRGALYNEQFF; DNA: TGTGCCAGCAGCCAAGGGCGGGGGGCCCTATACAATGAGCAGTTCTTC; D: TRBD2; V: TRBV3-1/TRBV3-2; J: TRBJ2-1; size: -
CDR3: CASSYPGGFNQPQHF; DNA: TGTGCCAGCAGTTACCCAGGGGGTTTCAATCAGCCCCAGCATTTT; D: TRBD1; V: TRBV6-2/TRBV6-3; J: TRBJ1-5; size: -
CDR3: CASSYRGYTGELFF; DNA: TGTGCCAGCAGTTATCGCGGGTATACCGGGGAGCTGTTTTTT; D: -; V: TRBV28; J: TRBJ2-2; size: -
CDR3: CASSRSPGAGTGELFF; DNA: TGTGCCAGCAGCCGCAGTCCAGGGGCGGGCACCGGGGAGCTGTTTTTT; D: -; V: TRBV3-1/TRBV3-2; J: TRBJ2-2; size: -
CDR3: CASSLATGSNTEAFF; DNA: TGCGCCAGCAGCTTGGCCACGGGGTCGAACACTGAAGCTTTCTTT; D: -; V: TRBV5-1; J: TRBJ1-1; size: -
CDR3: CASSLQVTDTQYF; DNA: TGTGCCAGCAGCTTACAGGTCACAGATACGCAGTATTTT; D: -; V: TRBV7-2; J: TRBJ2-3; size: few
CDR3: CAISESIDGYTF; DNA: TGTGCCATCAGTGAGTCGATCGATGGCTACACCTTC; D: -; V: TRBV10-3; J: TRBJ1-2; size: -
CDR3: CATSDFLSEGDTQYF; DNA: TGTGCCACCAGTGATTTTTTAAGCGAGGGAGATACGCAGTATTTT; D: -; V: TRBV24-1; J: TRBJ2-3; size: -
CDR3: CASRQAMNTGELFF; DNA: TGTGCCAGTAGGCAGGCGATGAACACCGGGGAGCTGTTTTTT; D: -; V: TRBV19; J: TRBJ2-2; size: few
CDR3: CASSYTQGVSYEQYF; DNA: TGTGCCAGCAGTTACACACAGGGGGTGTCCTACGAGCAGTACTTC; D: TRBD1; V: TRBV6-6; J: TRBJ2-7; size: -
CDR3: CASSPQLQGEQFF; DNA: TGCGCCAGCAGCCCCCAGCTTCAGGGAGAGCAGTTCTTC; D: -; V: TRBV4-3; J: TRBJ2-1; size: once
CDR3: CASSTDGVSYNEQFF; DNA: TGTGCCAGCAGCACCGACGGCGTCTCCTACAATGAGCAGTTCTTC; D: -; V: TRBV5-8; J: TRBJ2-1; size: -
CDR3: CASSLSFGGQGFGNEQFF; DNA: TGTGCCAGCAGTTTATCGTTCGGAGGGCAGGGTTTTGGCAATGAGCAGTTCTTC; D: -; V: TRBV27; J: TRBJ2-1; size: -
CDR3: CASSPQGSTGNTIYF; DNA: TGTGCCAGCTCACCACAGGGGTCCACTGGAAACACCATATATTTT; D: -; V: TRBV18; J: TRBJ1-3; size: -
CDR3: CASSQQETQYF; DNA: TGCGCCAGCAGCCAACAAGAGACCCAGTACTTC; D: -; V: TRBV5-1; J: TRBJ2-5; size: -
CDR3: CASSLVGTGLAETQYF; DNA: TGTGCCAGCAGCCTTGTTGGGACAGGGCTAGCGGAGACCCAGTACTTC; D: TRBD1; V: TRBV3-1/TRBV3-2; J: TRBJ2-5; size: -
CDR3: CASSPIAWQAAEAFF; DNA: TGTGCCAGCAGTCCCATCGCTTGGCAGGCAGCTGAAGCTTTCTTT; D: -; V: TRBV28; J: TRBJ1-1; size: -
CDR3: CASSELGAGGSQRTDTQYF; DNA: TGTGCCAGCAGTGAATTAGGGGCGGGGGGGAGCCAACGCACAGATACGCAGTATTTT; D: TRBD2; V: TRBV6-1; J: TRBJ2-3; size: once
CDR3: CASSPLSMNTEAFF; DNA: TGTGCCAGCAGTCCACTTTCTATGAACACTGAAGCTTTCTTT; D: -; V: TRBV28; J: TRBJ1-1; size: few
CDR3: CASSLAQMGTDTQYF; DNA: TGCGCCAGCAGCTTGGCCCAGATGGGCACAGATACGCAGTATTTT; D: -; V: TRBV5-1; J: TRBJ2-3; size: -
CDR3: CASSFFRGGWNTGELFF; DNA: TGTGCCAGCAGTTTTTTCAGGGGAGGGTGGAACACCGGGGAGCTGTTTTTT; D: -; V: TRBV27; J: TRBJ2-2; size: -
CDR3: CASSSRVNSGFGYTF; DNA: TGTGCCAGCAGTTCGCGAGTAAATTCAGGGTTTGGATACACCTTC; D: -; V: TRBV6-5; J: TRBJ1-2; size: once
CDR3: CASSLAGDAHGYTF; DNA: TGTGCCAGCAGCTTAGCGGGGGATGCGCATGGCTACACCTTC; D: -; V: TRBV7-8; J: TRBJ1-2; size: -
CDR3: CASTLRPSSYNEQFF; DNA: TGTGCCAGCACCCTTAGACCGAGCTCCTACAATGAGCAGTTCTTC; D: -; V: TRBV27; J: TRBJ2-1; size: -
CDR3: CASSLDRWSGYTF; DNA: TGTGCCAGCAGTTTAGATAGATGGTCTGGCTACACCTTC; D: -; V: TRBV28; J: TRBJ1-2; size: -
CDR3: CASSQNTGNEQYF; DNA: TGTGCCAGCAGCCAAAACACAGGGAACGAGCAGTACTTC; D: -; V: TRBV9; J: TRBJ2-7; size: -
CDR3: CASSPGSGRIEQYF; DNA: TGTGCCAGCTCACCGGGCAGCGGGAGAATCGAGCAGTACTTC; D: TRBD2; V: TRBV18; J: TRBJ2-7; size: -
CDR3: CASSFTLPGQRGYTF; DNA: TGTGCCAGCAGTTTCACACTACCGGGACAACGTGGCTACACCTTC; D: -; V: TRBV28; J: TRBJ1-2; size: -
CDR3: CASSYGYGYTF; DNA: TGTGCCAGCAGTTACGGCTATGGCTACACCTTC; D: -; V: TRBV6-5; J: TRBJ1-2; size: -
CDR3: CASRLLGEKLFF; DNA: TGTGCCAGCAGGCTACTCGGTGAAAAACTGTTTTTT; D: -; V: TRBV12-3/TRBV12-4; J: TRBJ1-4; size: once
CDR3: CASSPPGKRNEKLFF; DNA: TGTGCCAGCTCACCACCGGGGAAGAGAAATGAAAAACTGTTTTTT; D: -; V: TRBV18; J: TRBJ1-4; size: -
CDR3: CSVRGGSGSSGSYEQYF; DNA: TGCAGCGTTAGGGGGGGTAGCGGGAGCTCCGGGAGTTACGAGCAGTACTTC; D: TRBD2; V: TRBV29-1; J: TRBJ2-7; size: -
CDR3: CATTSVGRSTEAFF; DNA: TGTGCCACCACCTCGGTTGGGCGGAGCACTGAAGCTTTCTTT; D: -; V: TRBV7-9; J: TRBJ1-1; size: -
CDR3: CASSMGQFEKLFF; DNA: TGTGCCAGTAGTATGGGGCAGTTCGAAAAACTGTTTTTT; D: -; V: TRBV19; J: TRBJ1-4; size: once
CDR3: CASSPTGTGGNSPLHF; DNA: TGTGCCAGCAGCCCGACCGGGACAGGGGGAAATTCACCCCTCCACTTT; D: TRBD1; V: TRBV28; J: TRBJ1-6; size: -
CDR3: CASSPRVGGDTQYF; DNA: TGTGCCAGCAGCCCGAGGGTCGGGGGAGATACGCAGTATTTT; D: -; V: TRBV9; J: TRBJ2-3; size: -